The 22 T cell receptor beta chains reported below all come from one sample, sequenced in a study of beta chain features in type 1 diabetes. Overall study results and limits: Moderate yet significant TCRB CDR3 shortening was seen in Type 1 diabetes patients in all four CD4+ subsets.

No antigen is known for these receptors. Expressed TCRB transcripts were sequenced, since all the RNA that had been isolated was reverse transcribed. The method was immunoSEQ multiplex PCR; TCRdb's version includes in-frame clones alone and lacks a portion of them. The table records about 700,000 clones, roughly 13% of them present only once. The material sequenced was naive CD4+ T cells from blood. The receptors here all came from a man younger than 35 with type 1 diabetes.

The rearrangement joins TRBV13 to TRBJ1-4; the match to TRBD1 covers 10 bases. The CDR3 spans 14 residues. J gave up 5 bases and V 5 bases, and 2 bases lay outside the gene matches. Germline V gene sequence: CDR1 PRHDT, CDR2 FYEKMQ (reference sequence). This chain's CDR3 is CASSPGQGNEKLFF. The DNA for the CDR3 is TGTGCCAGCAGCCCGGGACAGGGGAATGAAAAACTGTTTTTT.

CDR3 nucleotides: TGTGCCTGGAGTGCAGTGTCCCAGGCGCCCATCTATGGCTACACCTTC. Protein: CAWSAVSQAPIYGYTF. This chain uses TRBV30 with TRBJ1-2; the D is unclear. The CDR3 is made up of 16 amino acids. CDR1 is GTSNPN, CDR2 SVGIG, per germline (reference sequence). The V and J ends lost 1 base and 4 bases respectively, with 19 bases between them.

The chain employs TRBV30 and TRBJ1-1; no firm D call. There are 16 residues in the CDR3. From germline, CDR1 is GTSNPN and CDR2 SVGIG (reference sequence). Trimming removed 4 bases at V and 0 bases at J, with 18 bases between. The CDR3 DNA follows: TGTGCCTGGAACCGAGGGAAAATGGCAATGAACACTGAAGCTTTCTTT. It translates to CAWNRGKMAMNTEAFF.

This clone was seen only once. The chain combines TRBV30 with TRBJ1-2; D unclear. Looked up from germline, CDR1 is GTSNPN and CDR2 is SVGIG (reference sequence). Trimming shortened V by 2 bases and J by 8 bases, and 15 bases separated the two germline ends. The CDR3 length is 13 residues. For the CDR3, the DNA is TGTGCCTGGAGTTACCCGCCGGGAACCGGCTACACCTTC. It encodes CAWSYPPGTGYTF.

Notes on this clone: Within the sample, other DNA sequences also encode this same CDR3. The CDR3 here is CAISGGFSYNEQFF. The CDR3 DNA is TGTGCCATCAGTGGGGGGTTCTCCTACAATGAGCAGTTCTTC. This chain links TRBV10-3 with TRBJ2-1, with D tentatively TRBD1 or TRBD2 (5 bases each). V gave up 4 bases and J gave up 0 bases, with 7 bases separating them. This CDR3 contains 14 residues. Germline CDR1 ENHRY, CDR2 SYGVKD.

CDR3 region: CASSLGAYQETQYF. The CDR3 DNA is TGTGCCAGCAGCTTAGGGGCCTACCAAGAGACCCAGTACTTC. The rearrangement uses TRBV11-2 and TRBJ2-5; D uncertain. The length of the CDR3 is 14 residues. The ends were cut back, 1 base at V and 0 bases at J, with 6 bases in the middle. Germline-derived CDR1 and CDR2 are SGHAT and FQNNGV.

The chain combines TRBV9 with TRBJ2-7, with no clear D. This CDR3 has 13 residues. With 4 bases removed from V and 0 bases from J, the gap between germline ends came to 8 bases. Looked up from germline, CDR1 is SGDLS and CDR2 is YYNGEE. DNA for the CDR3: TGTGCCAGCAGCCCGCCGAACTCCTACGAGCAGTACTTC. Its translation: CASSPPNSYEQYF.

DNA for the CDR3: TGTGCCTGGAGTCGCCATCACGAGGGATCCTCTGGAAACACCATATATTTT. This codes for CAWSRHHEGSSGNTIYF. V is TRBV30 and J is TRBJ1-3, with unresolved D. The CDR3 sequence is 17 residues long. Germline CDR1 and CDR2: GTSNPN and SVGIG (reference sequence). Trimming removed 2 bases at V and 0 bases at J, with 17 bases between.

This clone was picked up a small number of times. The genes are TRBV30 and TRBJ2-3, with unresolved D. The germline gives CDR1 GTSNPN, CDR2 SVGIG (reference sequence). The CDR3 sequence is 14 residues long. The V and J ends lost 4 bases and 9 bases respectively, with 20 bases between them. This CDR3 is CAWKNWTGQRTQYF. The CDR3 bases are TGTGCCTGGAAGAATTGGACCGGTCAACGGACGCAGTATTTT.

The sample holds a few counts of this clone. This chain joins TRBV18 and TRBJ1-4; perhaps TRBD1 as D (6 bases). This CDR3 comprises 16 residues. Between the trimmed V and J ends, which lost 5 bases and 3 bases, there was a span of 16 bases. The V gene's germline CDR1 is KGHSH and CDR2 LQKENI. The CDR3 sequence: CASSATGHAANEKLFF. In nucleotides, the CDR3 is TGTGCCAGCTCAGCTACAGGGCACGCGGCTAATGAAAAACTGTTTTTT.

Worth noting for this clone: At the DNA level, this CDR3 is encoded by other sequences in the same sample as well. V and J are TRBV30 and TRBJ2-3, with D possibly TRBD1 on 5 matching bases. Trimming stripped 5 bases from V and 0 bases from J, with 6 bases between. CDR1 and CDR2 (germline): GTSNPN, SVGIG (reference sequence). The CDR3 spans 12 residues. The DNA of the CDR3 is TGTGCCTGGGGGGCTAGCACAGATACGCAGTATTTT. Translation gives CAWGASTDTQYF.

Comment on this clone: Other DNA sequences in the sample encode the same CDR3. V is TRBV30 and J is TRBJ1-3; D unclear. Germline V gene lookup returns CDR1 GTSNPN and CDR2 SVGIG (reference sequence). V was trimmed by 0 bases and J by 7 bases, leaving 7 bases between them. This CDR3 has 12 residues. CDR3 protein: CAWSVAGNTIYF. In nucleotides, the CDR3 is TGTGCCTGGAGTGTAGCGGGGAACACCATATATTTT.

This clone turned up a few times. The chain couples TRBV30 to TRBJ2-7, with unresolved D. Germline loops: CDR1 GTSNPN, CDR2 SVGIG (reference sequence). CDR3 length: 13 residues. Trimming removed 2 bases from V and 2 bases from J, with 10 bases in between. CDR3 DNA: TGTGCCTGGAGTTCCGGCTTGGCCTACGAGCAGTACTTC. Amino acids: CAWSSGLAYEQYF.

This rearrangement joins TRBV11-2 to TRBJ1-1; weak D call: TRBD1 (5 bases). Looked up from germline, CDR1 is SGHAT and CDR2 is FQNNGV. CDR3 length equals 13 residues. Deletions cut 5 bases from V and 5 bases from J, with 12 bases between. The CDR3 region is CASSPRQQTEAFF. Written as DNA, the CDR3 is TGTGCCAGCAGCCCCCGACAGCAAACTGAAGCTTTCTTT.

The chain has TRBV9 and TRBJ2-3; 12 positions agree with TRBD2. CDR1 SGDLS and CDR2 YYNGEE come from the germline V gene. This CDR3 is 16 amino acids long. After removal of 3 bases from V and 2 bases from J, the junction contained 4 bases not matched to a gene. In DNA, the CDR3 is TGTGCCAGCAGCGGACGGACTAGCGGGGACACAGATACGCAGTATTTT. This translates into CASSGRTSGDTDTQYF.

There are a few counts of this clone. The genes are TRBV5-4 and TRBJ2-3; weak D call: TRBD2 (6 bases). Germline CDR1 is SGHNT and CDR2 is YYREEE (reference sequence). V lost 3 bases to trimming and J lost 0 bases, with 14 bases between them. This CDR3 is built from 16 residues. The CDR3 here is CASSSSASVSTDTQYF. In nucleotides, the CDR3 is TGTGCCAGCAGCTCAAGCGCTAGCGTAAGCACAGATACGCAGTATTTT.

A few counts support this clone. The sample carries other DNA sequences with the same CDR3. The chain combines TRBV30 with TRBJ1-2, with D possibly being TRBD1 (5 bases). The CDR3 runs to 18 residues. Trimming removed 1 base at V and 4 bases at J, with 25 bases between. The V gene's germline CDR1 is GTSNPN and CDR2 SVGIG (reference sequence). The CDR3 here is CAWSAVRSQDAAIYGYTF. DNA for the CDR3: TGTGCCTGGAGTGCGGTCCGATCACAGGACGCCGCAATCTATGGCTACACCTTC. The full variable domain, with the rest looked up from reference TRBV30 and TRBJ1-2, is SQTIHQWPATLVQPVGSPLSLECTVEGTSNPNLYWYRQAAGRGLQLLFYSVGIGQISSEVPQNLSASRPQDRQFILSSKKLLLSDSGFYLCAWSAVRSQDAAIYGYTFGSGTRLTVV.

This sequence joins TRBV23-1 and TRBJ1-6; D may be TRBD1 (6 bases). Being an ORF, TRBV23-1 has a function that is uncertain. V was shortened by 7 bases and J by 12 bases, with 10 bases between the two germline ends. The CDR3 spans 11 residues. Here the CDR3 DNA reads TGCGCCAGCACTACAGGGAGACCCCTCCACTTT. This gives the protein CASTTGRPLHF.

This clone has just a few counts. The chain has TRBV6-1 and TRBJ1-3; no reliable D call. The CDR3 runs to 16 residues. V was shortened by 2 bases and J by 0 bases, with 11 bases between the two germline ends. From germline, CDR1 is MNHNS and CDR2 SASEGT. In DNA, the CDR3 is TGTGCCAGCAGTGAACGTTCGACCCGCTCTGGAAACACCATATATTTT. Residues: CASSERSTRSGNTIYF.

V usage is TRBV30 and J usage is TRBJ2-5; 13 nucleotides match TRBD2. Germline V gene sequence: CDR1 GTSNPN, CDR2 SVGIG (reference sequence). The ends lost 7 bases at V and 4 bases at J; junction bases unmatched: 6. The CDR3 loop spans 14 amino acids. The CDR3 DNA reads TGTGCCTCTACTAGCGGGGGGGCCGGAGAGACCCAGTACTTC. Translation: CASTSGGAGETQYF.

This CDR3 reads CASSQDWGPNSPLHF. The CDR3 nucleotides read TGTGCCAGCAGCCAAGATTGGGGACCAAATTCACCCCTCCACTTT. The V and J genes are TRBV14 and TRBJ1-6; D is perhaps TRBD1 (5 bases). The CDR3 is made up of 15 amino acids. CDR1 and CDR2 from the germline V gene are SGHDN and FVKESK. V lost 0 bases and J 7 bases, leaving 10 bases between the germline ends.

This clone was seen only a few times. The rearrangement joins TRBV7-9 to TRBJ1-5; 9 bases are a match to TRBD1. V lost 5 bases and J lost 5; bases outside the gene matches: 7. The CDR3 length is 15 residues. Germline V gene data show CDR1 as SEHNR and CDR2 as FQNEAQ (reference sequence). The CDR3 nucleotides are TGTGCCAGCAGCCGAACAGGGGGCGGCGATCAGCCCCAGCATTTT. This sequence encodes CASSRTGGGDQPQHF.